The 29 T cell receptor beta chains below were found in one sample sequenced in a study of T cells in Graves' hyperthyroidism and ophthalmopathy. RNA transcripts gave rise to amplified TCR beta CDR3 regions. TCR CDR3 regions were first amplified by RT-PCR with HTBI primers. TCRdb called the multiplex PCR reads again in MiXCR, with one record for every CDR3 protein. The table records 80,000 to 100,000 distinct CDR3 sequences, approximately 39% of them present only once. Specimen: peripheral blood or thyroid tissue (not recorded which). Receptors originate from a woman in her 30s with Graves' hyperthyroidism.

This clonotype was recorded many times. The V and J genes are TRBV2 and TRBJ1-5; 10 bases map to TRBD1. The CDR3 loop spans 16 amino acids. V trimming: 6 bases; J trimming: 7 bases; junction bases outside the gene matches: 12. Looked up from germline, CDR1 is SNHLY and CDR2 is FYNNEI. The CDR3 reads CASSFDRGLLGQPQHF. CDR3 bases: TGTGCCAGCAGCTTCGACAGGGGGCTGTTAGGGCAGCCCCAGCATTTT.

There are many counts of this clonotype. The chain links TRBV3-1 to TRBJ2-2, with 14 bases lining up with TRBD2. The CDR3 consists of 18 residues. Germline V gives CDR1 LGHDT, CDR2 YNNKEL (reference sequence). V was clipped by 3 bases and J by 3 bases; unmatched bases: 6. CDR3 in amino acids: CASSHPRLAGGYTGELFF. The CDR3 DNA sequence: TGTGCCAGCAGCCATCCCAGACTAGCGGGAGGGTACACCGGGGAGCTGTTTTTT.

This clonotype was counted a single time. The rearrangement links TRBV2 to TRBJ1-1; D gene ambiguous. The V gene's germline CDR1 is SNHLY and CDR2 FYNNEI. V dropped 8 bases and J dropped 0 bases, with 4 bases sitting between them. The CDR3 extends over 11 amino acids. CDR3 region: CASQMNTEAFF. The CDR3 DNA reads TGTGCCAGCCAAATGAACACTGAAGCTTTCTTT. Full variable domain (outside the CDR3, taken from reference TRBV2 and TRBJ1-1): EPEVTQTPSHQVTQMGQEVILRCVPISNHLYFYWYRQILGQKVEFLVSFYNNEISEKSEIFDDQFSVERPDGSNFTLKIRSTKLEDSAMYFCASQMNTEAFFGQGTRLTVV.

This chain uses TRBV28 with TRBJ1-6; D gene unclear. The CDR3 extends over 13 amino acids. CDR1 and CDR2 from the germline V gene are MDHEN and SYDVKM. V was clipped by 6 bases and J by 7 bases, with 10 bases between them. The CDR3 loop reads CASSYSGNSPLHF. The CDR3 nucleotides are TGTGCCAGCAGCTACTCCGGGAATTCACCCCTCCACTTT.

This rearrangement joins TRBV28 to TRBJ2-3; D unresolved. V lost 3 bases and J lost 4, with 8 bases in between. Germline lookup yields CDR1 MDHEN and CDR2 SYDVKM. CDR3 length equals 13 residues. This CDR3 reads CASSLWAADTQYF. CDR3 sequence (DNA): TGTGCCAGCAGTTTGTGGGCTGCAGATACGCAGTATTTT.

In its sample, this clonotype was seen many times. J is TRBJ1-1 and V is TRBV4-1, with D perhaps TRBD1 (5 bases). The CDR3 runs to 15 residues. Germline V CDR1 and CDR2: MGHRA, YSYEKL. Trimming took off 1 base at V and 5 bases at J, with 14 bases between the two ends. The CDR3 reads CASSQVKAGWTEAFF. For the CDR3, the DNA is TGCGCCAGCAGCCAAGTGAAGGCAGGGTGGACTGAAGCTTTCTTT.

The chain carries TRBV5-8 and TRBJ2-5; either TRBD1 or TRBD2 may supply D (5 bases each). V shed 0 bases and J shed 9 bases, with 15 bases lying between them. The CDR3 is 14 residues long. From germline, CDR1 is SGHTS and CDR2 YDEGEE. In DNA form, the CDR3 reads TGTGCCAGCAGCTTGGTCGGGGCGCATCAGCCCCAGTACTTC. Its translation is CASSLVGAHQPQYF.

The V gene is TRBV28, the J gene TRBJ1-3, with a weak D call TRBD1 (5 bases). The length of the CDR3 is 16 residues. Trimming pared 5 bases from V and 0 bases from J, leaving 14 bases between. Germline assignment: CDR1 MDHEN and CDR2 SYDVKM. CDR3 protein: CASSLTDIISGNTIYF. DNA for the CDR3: TGTGCCAGCAGTCTGACAGACATCATCTCTGGAAACACCATATATTTT.

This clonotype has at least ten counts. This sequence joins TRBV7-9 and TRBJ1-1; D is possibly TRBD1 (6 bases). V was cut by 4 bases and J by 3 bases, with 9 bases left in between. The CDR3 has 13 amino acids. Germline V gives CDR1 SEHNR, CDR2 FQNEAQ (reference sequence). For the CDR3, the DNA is TGTGCCAGCAGCTGGGGGGCCGACACTGAAGCTTTCTTT. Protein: CASSWGADTEAFF.

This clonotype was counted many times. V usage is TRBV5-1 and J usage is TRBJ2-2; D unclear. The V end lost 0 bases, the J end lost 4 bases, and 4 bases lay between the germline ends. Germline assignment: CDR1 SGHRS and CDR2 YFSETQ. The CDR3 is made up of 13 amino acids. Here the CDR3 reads CASSLALTGELFF. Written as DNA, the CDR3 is TGCGCCAGCAGCTTGGCACTCACCGGGGAGCTGTTTTTT.

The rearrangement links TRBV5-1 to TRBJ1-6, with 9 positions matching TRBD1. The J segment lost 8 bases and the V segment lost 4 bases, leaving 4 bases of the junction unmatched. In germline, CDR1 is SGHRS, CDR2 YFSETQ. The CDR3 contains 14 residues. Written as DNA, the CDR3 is TGCGCCAGCAGCGCAAGGGACAGGGATTCACCCCTCCACTTT. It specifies CASSARDRDSPLHF.

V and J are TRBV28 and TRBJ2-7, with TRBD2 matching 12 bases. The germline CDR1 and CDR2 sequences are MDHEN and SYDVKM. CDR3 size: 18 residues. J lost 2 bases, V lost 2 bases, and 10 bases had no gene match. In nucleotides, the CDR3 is TGTGCCAGCAGTTTAGCCCGGACTAGCGGGGACCCACCCTACGAGCAGTACTTC. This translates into CASSLARTSGDPPYEQYF.

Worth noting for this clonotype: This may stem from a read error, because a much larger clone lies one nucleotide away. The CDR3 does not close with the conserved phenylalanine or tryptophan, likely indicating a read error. The CDR3 region is CASSLYRDGTYEQYS. The CDR3 region has the DNA TGTGCCAGCAGTCTCTACAGGGATGGAACCTACGAGCAGTACTCC. This chain joins TRBV4-2 and TRBJ2-7; possible D gene TRBD1, 6 bases. The germline V and J ends were trimmed by 6 bases and 2 bases, with 17 bases remaining between them. Germline assignment: CDR1 LGHNA and CDR2 YNFKEQ. The CDR3 contains 15 residues.

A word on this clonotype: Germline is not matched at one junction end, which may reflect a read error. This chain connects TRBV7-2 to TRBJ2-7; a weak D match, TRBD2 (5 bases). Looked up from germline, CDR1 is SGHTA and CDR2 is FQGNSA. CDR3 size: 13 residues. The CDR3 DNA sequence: TGTGCCAGCAGCTTAGTAGCGTCCGGGGAGCTGTACTTC. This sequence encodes CASSLVASGELYF.

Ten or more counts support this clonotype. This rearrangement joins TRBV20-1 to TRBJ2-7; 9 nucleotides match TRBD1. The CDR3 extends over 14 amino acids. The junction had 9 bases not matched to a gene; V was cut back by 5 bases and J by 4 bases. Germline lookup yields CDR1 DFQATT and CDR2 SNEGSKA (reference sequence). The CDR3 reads CSAQPGTGRYEQYF. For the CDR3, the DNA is TGCAGTGCTCAGCCCGGGACAGGGAGGTACGAGCAGTACTTC.

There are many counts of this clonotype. For the CDR3, the DNA is TGTGCCACCTCGGGCGCGGACTATTTT. Translation: CATSGADYF. V gene TRBV15 combines with J gene TRBJ2-3; the D is unclear. V dropped 8 bases and J dropped 15 bases, with 12 bases sitting between them. The germline V gene encodes CDR1 LNHNV and CDR2 YYDKDF (reference sequence). The CDR3 loop spans 9 amino acids. Based on the CDR3 plus reference TRBV15 and TRBJ2-3, the full variable domain is DAMVIQNPRYQVTQFGKPVTLSCSQTLNHNVMYWYQQKSSQAPKLLFHYYDKDFNNEADTPDNFQSRRPNTSFCFLDIRSPGLGDTAMYLCATSGADYFGPGTRLTVL.

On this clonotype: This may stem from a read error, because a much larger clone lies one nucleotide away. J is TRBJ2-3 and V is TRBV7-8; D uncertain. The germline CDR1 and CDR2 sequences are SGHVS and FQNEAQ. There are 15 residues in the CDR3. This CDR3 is CAGSLDSRSTDTQYF. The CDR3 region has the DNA TGTGCCGGCAGCCTCGACTCCCGGAGCACAGATACGCAGTATTTT.

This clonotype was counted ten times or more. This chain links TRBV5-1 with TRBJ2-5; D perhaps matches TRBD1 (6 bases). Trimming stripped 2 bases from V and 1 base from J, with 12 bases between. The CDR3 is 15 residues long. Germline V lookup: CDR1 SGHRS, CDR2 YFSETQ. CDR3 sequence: CASSLPTGIQETQYF. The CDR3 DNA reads TGCGCCAGCAGCTTACCTACAGGGATCCAAGAGACCCAGTACTTC. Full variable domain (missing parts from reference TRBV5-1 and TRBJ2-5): KAGVTQTPRYLIKTRGQQVTLSCSPISGHRSVSWYQQTPGQGLQFLFEYFSETQRNKGNFPGRFSGRQFSNSRSEMNVSTLELGDSALYLCASSLPTGIQETQYFGPGTRLLVL.

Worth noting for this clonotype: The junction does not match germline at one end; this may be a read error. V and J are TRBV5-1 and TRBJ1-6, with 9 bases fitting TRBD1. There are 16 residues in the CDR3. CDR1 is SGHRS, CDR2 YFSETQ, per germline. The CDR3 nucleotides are TGCGCTAGCAGCCCCGGACAGGGGTGGACAGGATCACCCCTCCACTTT. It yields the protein CASSPGQGWTGSPLHF. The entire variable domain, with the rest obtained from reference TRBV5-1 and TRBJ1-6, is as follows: KAGVTQTPRYLIKTRGQQVTLSCSPISGHRSVSWYQQTPGQGLQFLFEYFSETQRNKGNFPGRFSGRQFSNSRSEMNVSTLELGDSALYLCASSPGQGWTGSPLHFGNGTRLTVT.

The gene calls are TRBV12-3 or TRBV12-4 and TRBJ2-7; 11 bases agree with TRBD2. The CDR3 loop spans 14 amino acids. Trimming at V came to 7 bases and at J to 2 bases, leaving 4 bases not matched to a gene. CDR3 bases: TGTGCCAGCAAAACGGGACTAGCGGCCTACGAGCAGTACTTC. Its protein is CASKTGLAAYEQYF.

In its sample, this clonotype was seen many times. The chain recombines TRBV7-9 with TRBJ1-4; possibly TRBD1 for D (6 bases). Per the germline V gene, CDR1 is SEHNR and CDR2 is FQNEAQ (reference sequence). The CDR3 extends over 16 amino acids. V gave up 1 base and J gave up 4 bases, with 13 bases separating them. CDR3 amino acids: CASSLGEQGFNEKLFF. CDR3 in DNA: TGTGCCAGCAGCTTAGGCGAACAGGGATTTAATGAAAAACTGTTTTTT.

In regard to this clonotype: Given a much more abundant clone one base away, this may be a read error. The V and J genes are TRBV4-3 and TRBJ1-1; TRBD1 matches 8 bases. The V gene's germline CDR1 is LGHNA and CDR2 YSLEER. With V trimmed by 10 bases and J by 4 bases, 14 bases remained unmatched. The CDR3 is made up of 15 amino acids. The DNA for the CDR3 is TGCGCCACCGGGACAGGCTTCTTCCTGGGCACTGAAGCTTTCTTT. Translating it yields CATGTGFFLGTEAFF.

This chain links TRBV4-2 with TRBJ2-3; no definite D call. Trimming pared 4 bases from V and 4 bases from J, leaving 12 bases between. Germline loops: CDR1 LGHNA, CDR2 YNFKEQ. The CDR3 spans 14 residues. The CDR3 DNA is TGTGCCAGCAGCCCCCTCCCCCATGCAGATACGCAGTATTTT. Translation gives CASSPLPHADTQYF.

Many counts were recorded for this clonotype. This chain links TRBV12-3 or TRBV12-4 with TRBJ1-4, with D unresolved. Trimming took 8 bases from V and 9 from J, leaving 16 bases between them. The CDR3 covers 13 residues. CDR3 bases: TGTGCCAGCCGGCCAGGTCAGCGGCAAAAACTGTTTTTT. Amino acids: CASRPGQRQKLFF.

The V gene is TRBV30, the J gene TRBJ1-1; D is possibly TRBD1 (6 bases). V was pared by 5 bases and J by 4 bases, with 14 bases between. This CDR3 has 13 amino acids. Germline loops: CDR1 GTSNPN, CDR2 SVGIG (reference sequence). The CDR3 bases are TGTGCCTGGTCGATCACAGGGAGCACTGAAGCTTTCTTT. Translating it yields CAWSITGSTEAFF.

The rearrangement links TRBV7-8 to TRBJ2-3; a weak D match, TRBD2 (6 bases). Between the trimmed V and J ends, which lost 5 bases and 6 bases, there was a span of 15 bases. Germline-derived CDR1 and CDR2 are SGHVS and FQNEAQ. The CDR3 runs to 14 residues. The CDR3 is CASSQRESADTQYF. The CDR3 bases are TGTGCCAGCAGCCAACGGGAGAGCGCGGATACGCAGTATTTT. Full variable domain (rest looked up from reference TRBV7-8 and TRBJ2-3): GAGVSQSPRYKVAKRGQDVALRCDPISGHVSLFWYQQALGQGPEFLTYFQNEAQLDKSGLPSDRFFAERPEGSVSTLKIQRTQQEDSAVYLCASSQRESADTQYFGPGTRLTVL.

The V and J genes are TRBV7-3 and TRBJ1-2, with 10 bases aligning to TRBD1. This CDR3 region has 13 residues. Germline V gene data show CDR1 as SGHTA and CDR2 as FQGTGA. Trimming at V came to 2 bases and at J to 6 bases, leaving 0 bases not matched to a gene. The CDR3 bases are TGTGCCAGCAGCTTAGGACAGGGGGATGGCTACACCTTC. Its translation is CASSLGQGDGYTF.

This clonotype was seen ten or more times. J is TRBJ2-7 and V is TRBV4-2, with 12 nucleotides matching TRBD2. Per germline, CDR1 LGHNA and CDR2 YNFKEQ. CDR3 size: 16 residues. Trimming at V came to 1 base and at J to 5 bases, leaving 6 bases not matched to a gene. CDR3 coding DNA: TGTGCCAGCAGCCAAGTACTAGCGGGAGGTATCCACGAGCAGTACTTC. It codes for CASSQVLAGGIHEQYF.

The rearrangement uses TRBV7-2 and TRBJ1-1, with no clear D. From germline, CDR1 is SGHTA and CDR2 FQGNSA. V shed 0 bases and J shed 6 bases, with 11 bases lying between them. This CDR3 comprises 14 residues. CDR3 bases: TGTGCCAGCAGCTTAGCAACCGGGAGGGCTGAAGCTTTCTTT. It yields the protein CASSLATGRAEAFF.